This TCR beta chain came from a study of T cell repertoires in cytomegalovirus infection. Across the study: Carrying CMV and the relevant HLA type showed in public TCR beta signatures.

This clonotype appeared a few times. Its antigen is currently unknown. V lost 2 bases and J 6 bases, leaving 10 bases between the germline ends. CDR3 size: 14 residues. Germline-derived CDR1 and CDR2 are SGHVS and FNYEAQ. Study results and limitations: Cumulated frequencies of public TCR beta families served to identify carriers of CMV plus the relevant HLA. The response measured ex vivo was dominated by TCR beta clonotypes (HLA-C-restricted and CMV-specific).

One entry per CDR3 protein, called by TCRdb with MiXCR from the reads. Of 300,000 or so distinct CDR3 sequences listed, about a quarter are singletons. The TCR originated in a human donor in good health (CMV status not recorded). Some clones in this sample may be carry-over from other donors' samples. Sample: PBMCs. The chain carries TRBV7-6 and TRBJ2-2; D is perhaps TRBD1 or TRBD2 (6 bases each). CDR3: CASSLRGRPGELFF. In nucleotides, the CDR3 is TGTGCCAGCAGCTTACGGGGGCGCCCCGGGGAGCTGTTTTTT.